The clone carrying this T cell receptor beta chain was counted only a few times. As yet, its antigen is unknown. Healthy bone marrow donors supplied every sample. With 60 Vbeta and 13 Jbeta primers, the PCR was carried out. TCRdb's table, derived via immunoSEQ multiplex PCR, lists solely in-frame clones and lacks some. The repertoire holds roughly 130,000 clones, about three fifths seen once, with around 1.8% in the top ten. These data come from a study of cytomegalovirus exposure and HLA in healthy donors. Findings of the study overall: As confirmed in vitro, three CMV-associated chains were specific for CMV antigens. Some segments of the V type, notably TRBV6-2 and TRBV6-3, were excluded as indistinguishable. Some public TCRs appeared in many individuals, while most sequences were rare.

The germline V gene has CDR1 KGHSH and CDR2 LQKENI. V was pared by 2 bases and J by 3 bases, with 4 bases of the junction left unmatched. The CDR3 is 15 amino acids. The clonotype comes from a male donor in good health and CMV-seronegative. The chain recombines TRBV18 with TRBJ2-7; 10 nucleotides match TRBD1. Sequenced input: PBMCs. CDR3 sequence reads: CASSPRTGGDYEQYF. Here the CDR3 DNA reads TGTGCCAGCTCACCAAGGACAGGGGGGGACTACGAGCAGTACTTC.